This T cell receptor beta chain appears in the sequencing data of a study of cytomegalovirus exposure and HLA in healthy donors. Germline-derived CDR1 and CDR2 are SGHTA and FQGNSA. V gave up 1 base and J gave up 2 bases, with 13 bases separating them. The CDR3 totals 16 residues. On this clone itself: Its antigen is undetermined.

Study-level findings and limits: Per a later analysis, HLA-associated TCR beta chains showed more clonal expansion than other, equally common TCR beta chains. There were some V segments, including TRBV6-2 and TRBV6-3, excluded as indistinguishable. Earlier analysis yielded a pattern in which most TCR beta V segments were productive about 90% or about 30% of the time.

This PCR relied on a set of 60 Vbeta primers and 13 Jbeta primers. Some clones are missing from TCRdb's copy, which holds only in-frame ones; the method was immunoSEQ multiplex PCR. The data contain some 140,000 clones, around four fifths of them seen just once; the ten biggest clones take up roughly 1.3%. This sequence joins TRBV7-2 and TRBJ2-3; TRBD2 might be the D (6 bases). Sequences were obtained from PBMCs. This TCR derives from a male donor in good health and CMV-seropositive. The DNA of the CDR3 is TGTGCCAGCAGCTTAGTGGGGGGAACCTACACAGATACGCAGTATTTT. It is translated as CASSLVGGTYTDTQYF.